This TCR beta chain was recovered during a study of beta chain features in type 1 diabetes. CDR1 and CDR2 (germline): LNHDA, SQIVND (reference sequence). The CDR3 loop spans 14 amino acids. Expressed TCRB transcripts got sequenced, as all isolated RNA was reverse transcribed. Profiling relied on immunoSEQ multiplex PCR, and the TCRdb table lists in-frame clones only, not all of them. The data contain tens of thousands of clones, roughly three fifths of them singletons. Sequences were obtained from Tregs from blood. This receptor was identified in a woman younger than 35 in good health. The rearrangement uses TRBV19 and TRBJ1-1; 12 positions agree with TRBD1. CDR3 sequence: CASGTGGLNTEAFF. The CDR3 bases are TGTGCGAGTGGGACAGGGGGCTTGAACACTGAAGCTTTCTTT.